Here is one T cell receptor (beta chain) with its context. As yet, its antigen is unknown. This entry is derived from a study of siplizumab effects on memory and regulatory T cells. Some clones are missing from TCRdb's copy, which holds only in-frame ones; the method was immunoSEQ multiplex PCR. Among over 100,000 clones listed, just under 95% were seen once. Study results and limitations: In the presence of siplizumab, alloreactive sequences traceable to unstimulated CD4+ memory cells were significantly reduced. Sequences below about 10^-5 frequency were poorly captured, limiting mapping of alloreactive clones.

CDR1 and CDR2 from the germline V gene are SGHDT and YYEEEE. The CDR3 covers 14 residues. With V trimmed by 2 bases and J by 5 bases, 5 bases remained unmatched. The chain links TRBV5-6 to TRBJ2-3; the match to TRBD1 covers 7 bases. This clonotype was sampled from a human donor in good health. The sequencing sample was made of non-Treg CD4+ T cells sorted from blood. The DNA for the CDR3 is TGTGCCAGCAGCTTTGGACAGGCTGAAGATACGCAGTATTTT. Residues: CASSFGQAEDTQYF.